This TCR beta chain was recovered during a study of control samples from healthy donors and cancer patients. The protocol was immunoSEQ multiplex PCR, while the TCRdb copy is restricted to in-frame clones and leaves out a portion. The table lists some 120,000 clones, almost 95% of them singletons, with under 0.7% in the top ten. In this sample, this clone turned up once. This receptor was taken from a man older than 75 with head and neck cancer. Sequencing used PBMCs.

The CDR3 region is CASSQDGSSYNEQFF. CDR3 nucleotides: TGTGCCAGCAGCCAAGATGGGAGCTCCTACAATGAGCAGTTCTTC. The chain joins TRBV3-1 (or the pseudogene TRBV3-2) to TRBJ2-1, with D tentatively TRBD2 (5 bases). The CDR3 runs 15 residues. V gave up 0 bases and J gave up 0 bases, with 6 bases separating them. Per the germline V gene, CDR1 is LGHDT and CDR2 is YNNKEL (reference sequence).